A single sample is the source of the 21 T cell receptor beta chains below, sequenced in a study of T cells in Graves' hyperthyroidism and ophthalmopathy. The CDR3 regions of TCR beta were amplified from RNA transcripts. In the first-round RT-PCR of the TCR CDR3, the HTBI primer set was used. TCRdb processed the multiplex PCR reads anew with MiXCR; each CDR3 protein has one entry. The sample carries approximately 500,000 distinct CDR3 sequences, approximately 44% recorded once. Sequenced input: peripheral blood or thyroid tissue (not recorded which). Every receptor here comes from a woman under 30 with Graves' hyperthyroidism.

The chain employs TRBV12-3 or TRBV12-4 and TRBJ2-2; D unclear. The CDR3 length is 14 residues. V lost 2 bases and J lost 3, with 7 bases in between. CDR3 in amino acids: CASSLKVDTGELFF. Here the CDR3 DNA reads TGTGCCAGCAGTTTAAAGGTAGACACCGGGGAGCTGTTTTTT.

This sequence joins TRBV6-1 and TRBJ2-5; D ambiguous. Germline values: CDR1 MNHNS, CDR2 SASEGT. This CDR3 has 14 residues. Trimming shortened V by 5 bases and J by 3 bases, and 13 bases separated the two germline ends. This chain's CDR3 is CASSYPGPKETQYF. CDR3 nucleotides: TGTGCCAGCAGTTACCCCGGGCCAAAAGAGACCCAGTACTTC.

V and J are TRBV9 and TRBJ1-2; D is uncertain. Per germline, CDR1 SGDLS and CDR2 YYNGEE. Trimming took 0 bases from V and 4 from J, leaving 7 bases between them. The CDR3 is made up of 13 amino acids. This chain's CDR3 is CASSVVTTYGYTF. The CDR3 nucleotides are TGTGCCAGCAGCGTAGTGACTACCTATGGCTACACCTTC.

The chain employs TRBV7-9 and TRBJ1-3, with a possible D match to TRBD1 (5 bases). Trimming took 3 bases from V and 7 from J, leaving 10 bases between them. The CDR3 loop spans 13 amino acids. Germline V gives CDR1 SEHNR, CDR2 FQNEAQ (reference sequence). The CDR3, as DNA: TGTGCCAGCAGCTTGGGGGAGACGAACACCATATATTTT. Protein sequence: CASSLGETNTIYF.

Notes on this clonotype: Mismatch with germline at one junction end may stem from a read error. In nucleotides, the CDR3 is TGCAGTGCTAGAGATTTGAGACAGAACACTGAAGCTTTC. It encodes CSARDLRQNTEAF. The V call is TRBV20-1, the J call TRBJ2-6, with D perhaps TRBD1 (5 bases). Per the germline V gene, CDR1 is DFQATT and CDR2 is SNEGSKA (reference sequence). CDR3 length equals 13 residues.

The genes are TRBV11-2 and TRBJ1-1, with D unclear. The CDR3 is 13 amino acids. The V end was cut by 8 bases, the J end by 4 bases, with 14 bases between. The V gene's germline CDR1 is SGHAT and CDR2 FQNNGV. CDR3 in amino acids: CASQSGFGTEAFF. DNA of the CDR3: TGTGCCAGCCAATCCGGTTTCGGCACTGAAGCTTTCTTT.

This clonotype was observed once. The chain uses TRBV12-3 or TRBV12-4 and TRBJ2-5; 10 bases match TRBD1. The CDR3 has 14 residues. With 7 bases clipped from V and 4 bases from J, the junction kept 6 bases outside the gene matches. CDR3 coding DNA: TGTGCCAGCACGGGACAGGGGTGGTTAGAGACCCAGTACTTC. Amino acid sequence: CASTGQGWLETQYF.

This clonotype was detected many times. The chain has TRBV6-2 or TRBV6-3 and TRBJ1-5; D ambiguous. Germline V gene data show CDR1 as MNHEY and CDR2 as SVGEGT. V was trimmed by 2 bases and J by 4 bases, leaving 3 bases between them. The CDR3 is 12 residues long. CDR3 sequence: CASSYVNQPQHF. CDR3 DNA sequence: TGTGCCAGCAGTTACGTGAATCAGCCCCAGCATTTT.

In its sample, this clonotype was seen many times. The rearrangement joins TRBV18 to TRBJ2-5, with 7 bases matching TRBD2. V was clipped by 2 bases and J by 5 bases; unmatched bases: 5. Per the germline V gene, CDR1 is KGHSH and CDR2 is LQKENI. This CDR3 is built from 14 residues. The CDR3 DNA follows: TGTGCCAGCTCACCAACCGGGACTATCGAGACCCAGTACTTC. It encodes CASSPTGTIETQYF.

The chain couples TRBV6-4 to TRBJ2-6; D may correspond to TRBD1 or TRBD2 (5 bases each). Trimming shortened V by 6 bases and J by 4 bases, and 16 bases separated the two germline ends. Germline V gene lookup returns CDR1 MRHNA and CDR2 SNTAGT. The CDR3 has 16 amino acids. The CDR3 here is CASSTGTDTGANVLTF. The CDR3 DNA reads TGTGCCAGCAGCACTGGGACGGACACCGGGGCCAACGTCCTGACTTTC.

This clonotype has more than one count but fewer than ten. The chain couples TRBV20-1 to TRBJ1-4; D is unresolved. Germline CDR1 reads DFQATT; CDR2 reads SNEGSKA (reference sequence). The CDR3 has 12 amino acids. CDR3 loop: CSFPHSDEKLFF. The CDR3 DNA reads TGCAGCTTCCCACATAGCGATGAAAAACTGTTTTTT.

This clonotype occurred many times. The J gene is TRBJ1-1, the V gene TRBV29-1; D is possibly TRBD1 (5 bases). Germline V lookup: CDR1 SQVTM, CDR2 ANQGSEA. The CDR3 consists of 15 residues. The V gene lost 3 bases and the J gene lost 1 base, with 15 bases spanning the gap. As DNA, the CDR3 is TGCAGCGTTGATATACGGTCGGGGCCGAACACTGAAGCTTTCTTT. Its translation is CSVDIRSGPNTEAFF.

V and J are TRBV20-1 and TRBJ2-5; D is perhaps TRBD1 or TRBD2 (6 bases each). The J call is uncertain, as TRBJ2-4 better fits the DNA end. This CDR3 has 16 amino acids. The germline V gene has CDR1 DFQATT and CDR2 SNEGSKA (reference sequence). The CDR3 reads CSAGRGGMAAKNIQYF. The CDR3 nucleotides read TGCAGTGCTGGGAGAGGGGGGATGGCAGCCAAAAACATTCAGTACTTC.

There are many counts of this clonotype. This chain connects TRBV5-4 to TRBJ2-6; tentatively, D is TRBD1 (5 bases). V was cut by 3 bases and J by 1 base, with 14 bases left in between. Germline lookup yields CDR1 SGHNT and CDR2 YYREEE (reference sequence). This CDR3 has 17 amino acids. CDR3 sequence reads: CASSSPRESSGANVLTF. CDR3 sequence (DNA): TGTGCCAGCAGCTCGCCCAGGGAAAGTTCTGGGGCCAACGTCCTGACTTTC.

The V and J genes are TRBV7-8 and TRBJ1-2; TRBD1 matches 10 bases. With V trimmed by 5 bases and J by 8 bases, 8 bases remained unmatched. The CDR3 has 14 residues. Germline CDR1 is SGHVS and CDR2 is FQNEAQ. CDR3: CASSHRDRGGGYTF. The CDR3 DNA follows: TGTGCCAGCAGCCACCGGGACAGGGGTGGAGGCTACACCTTC.

This clonotype was detected ten times or more. The chain links TRBV6-1 to TRBJ1-1, with D hard to call. V was clipped by 6 bases and J by 11 bases, with 13 bases between them. The CDR3 extends over 11 amino acids. The germline V gene has CDR1 MNHNS and CDR2 SASEGT. CDR3 in DNA: TGTGCCAGCAGCCGGGCGGAATTGGCTTTCTTT. This codes for CASSRAELAFF.

Concerning this clonotype itself: This is likely a read error, given that the CDR3 carries no conserved phenylalanine or tryptophan at its end. This chain uses TRBV12-3 or TRBV12-4 with TRBJ2-7; D not certain. There are 12 residues in the CDR3. The ends were cut back, 8 bases at V and 3 bases at J, with 11 bases in the middle. The CDR3 DNA reads TGTGCCAGCCCCCACACTAACTACGAGCAGTACCTC. Its translation is CASPHTNYEQYL.

This clonotype was counted between two and nine times. Just one base apart from a much larger clone, this may be a read error. The gene calls are TRBV20-1 and TRBJ2-7; 7 bases agree with TRBD2. CDR3 size: 11 residues. With V trimmed by 7 bases and J by 3 bases, 3 bases remained unmatched. Germline-derived CDR1 and CDR2 are DFQATT and SNEGSKA (reference sequence). DNA of the CDR3: TGCAGTGTTCCGGGGGGCTACGAGCAGTACTTC. Its protein is CSVPGGYEQYF.

This clonotype was counted a few times. The chain combines TRBV9 with TRBJ2-2; 10 nucleotides agree with TRBD2. Germline lookup yields CDR1 SGDLS and CDR2 YYNGEE. J gave up 3 bases and V 0 bases, and 2 bases lay outside the gene matches. The CDR3 totals 16 residues. In DNA form, the CDR3 reads TGTGCCAGCAGCGTAGCTAGCGGGAGTTACACCGGGGAGCTGTTTTTT. It yields the protein CASSVASGSYTGELFF.

This clonotype was counted ten times or more. The chain recombines TRBV10-2 with TRBJ2-7, with a tentative D call TRBD2 (7 bases). Trimming shortened V by 8 bases and J by 2 bases, and 16 bases separated the two germline ends. CDR1 WSHSY and CDR2 SAAADI come from the germline V gene. The CDR3 runs 14 residues. The CDR3: CASGGPGGAYEQYF. The CDR3 DNA is TGCGCCAGCGGGGGGCCGGGGGGCGCCTACGAGCAGTACTTC.

Many counts were recorded for this clonotype. The CDR3 DNA reads TGTGCCAGCACCGATGGTAACAGCGCAGTCTCTGGGGCCAACGTCCTGACTTTC. Translation: CASTDGNSAVSGANVLTF. This chain joins TRBV12-3 or TRBV12-4 and TRBJ2-6, with D hard to call. The CDR3 consists of 18 residues. V was shortened by 7 bases and J by 0 bases, with 19 bases between the two germline ends.